The clone carrying this T cell receptor beta chain was seen ten or more times. Antigen: not known. Unique molecular identifiers were attached to individual cDNA molecules within the library. Per the authors' pipeline: TCR counts had a median of approximately 87,000 per sample and spanned roughly 23,224 to 690,600. TCRdb re-called the RACE reads through MiXCR, storing one row per CDR3 protein. These V and J calls derive from TCRdb rather than the authors' analysis. The sample yields roughly 38,000 distinct CDR3 sequences, 9% to 15% seen once. The time point is: pre-sensitization, week 0. Noted treatment: therapeutic diphenylcyclopropenone sensitization with weekly scalp DPC. Sequencing started from total RNA isolated from unfractionated whole blood. The CDR3 is 14 residues long. V was pared by 1 base and J by 4 bases, with 11 bases between. Looked up from germline, CDR1 is DFQATT and CDR2 is SNEGSKA (reference sequence).

The sample comes from a study of human T cells and chemical hapten exposure. Whole-study findings and limits: Controls had significantly fewer large CDR3 similarity clusters than were formed by expanded TCRs.

The J gene is TRBJ2-1, the V gene TRBV20-1; no firm D call. The starting material was whole blood, obtained in connection with sensitization to the hapten diphenylcyclopropenone (DPC). The TCR comes from a woman between 40 and 50 years old with alopecia areata. Some clones in this sample may be carry-over from other donors' samples. CDR3 DNA sequence: TGCAGTGCTAGAGGCGACACCTCGTACAATGAGCAGTTCTTC. Protein: CSARGDTSYNEQFF.